This passage covers 15 T cell receptor beta chains from one sample sequenced in a study of neurological immune-mediated disorders. Using its own MiXCR run on the 5' RACE reads, TCRdb lists one record per CDR3 protein. The data hold fewer than 20,000 distinct CDR3 sequences, with about 15% observed a single time. Specimen: PBMCs. Every receptor here comes from a man aged 55 to 70 with HTLV-1-associated myelopathy (HAM/TSP).

The chain combines TRBV29-1 with TRBJ2-3; TRBD1 agrees at 7 bases. V trimming: 5 bases; J trimming: 2 bases; junction bases outside the gene matches: 13. The V gene's germline CDR1 is SQVTM and CDR2 ANQGSEA. The CDR3 consists of 16 residues. In DNA form, the CDR3 reads TGCAGCGTTCAGGGGGTTGTGTCGGCGACCACAGATACGCAGTATTTT. This gives the protein CSVQGVVSATTDTQYF.

This rearrangement joins TRBV5-1 to TRBJ2-3, with 13 positions matching TRBD2. This CDR3 spans 16 amino acids. The V gene's germline CDR1 is SGHRS and CDR2 YFSETQ. V trimming: 1 base; J trimming: 4 bases; junction bases outside the gene matches: 3. DNA of the CDR3: TGCGCCAGCAGCTTGTTACTAGCGGGAGGGCCAGATACGCAGTATTTT. Protein sequence: CASSLLLAGGPDTQYF.

The V call is TRBV12-3 or TRBV12-4, the J call TRBJ1-1, with unresolved D. This CDR3 has 15 amino acids. V was trimmed by 2 bases and J by 5 bases, leaving 15 bases between them. CDR3 nucleotides: TGTGCCAGCAGTTTACGGGCGGGTAGTGGTACTGAAGCTTTCTTT. Its translation: CASSLRAGSGTEAFF.

This clonotype was counted at least ten times. This chain joins TRBV20-1 and TRBJ1-3, with 7 bases matching TRBD1. With V trimmed by 0 bases and J by 4 bases, 12 bases remained unmatched. CDR3 size: 17 residues. Germline V CDR1 and CDR2: DFQATT, SNEGSKA (reference sequence). This chain's CDR3 is CSARDPGDSGFGNTIYF. CDR3 nucleotides: TGCAGTGCTAGAGATCCTGGGGACAGCGGTTTCGGAAACACCATATATTTT.

The rearrangement joins TRBV6-5 to TRBJ1-4; 8 bases match TRBD1. Germline loops: CDR1 MNHEY, CDR2 SVGAGI. Trimming cost V 5 bases and J 5 bases; bases outside gene matches: 7. This CDR3 is built from 15 residues. CDR3 protein: CASSRRDRRNEKLFF. CDR3 DNA: TGTGCCAGCAGTCGCCGGGACAGGAGAAATGAAAAACTGTTTTTT.

The rearrangement uses TRBV12-3 or TRBV12-4 and TRBJ2-7; D may be TRBD2 (6 bases). The CDR3 consists of 17 residues. The V gene lost 6 bases and the J gene lost 2 bases, with 23 bases spanning the gap. The CDR3 here is CASSQLGRGGETYEQYF. DNA for the CDR3: TGTGCCAGCAGCCAACTGGGGCGGGGTGGCGAAACCTACGAGCAGTACTTC.

This clonotype was observed at least ten times. The chain is built from TRBV6-5 and TRBJ1-4; 8 bases line up with TRBD1. Germline V CDR1 and CDR2: MNHEY, SVGAGI. The junction had 1 base not matched to a gene; V was cut back by 6 bases and J by 7 bases. The CDR3 loop spans 12 amino acids. The CDR3 reads CASRTGVEKLFF. The CDR3 nucleotides are TGTGCCAGCAGGACAGGGGTTGAAAAACTGTTTTTT.

This clonotype was counted many times. The chain has TRBV18 and TRBJ1-6, with 8 bases identical to TRBD1. Losses at the gene ends were 4 bases for V and 5 bases for J; bases not matched to a gene: 4. CDR1 KGHSH and CDR2 LQKENI come from the germline V gene. The CDR3 covers 15 residues. CDR3 in amino acids: CASSLATGDNSPLHF. In nucleotides, the CDR3 is TGTGCCAGCTCACTCGCGACAGGGGATAATTCACCCCTCCACTTT.

In this sample, this clonotype turned up many times. The chain carries TRBV6-1 and TRBJ1-6; D is unresolved. V was clipped by 3 bases and J by 9 bases, with 3 bases between them. Germline values: CDR1 MNHNS, CDR2 SASEGT. The CDR3 runs 11 residues. CDR3: CASSDASPLHF. For the CDR3, the DNA is TGTGCCAGCAGTGACGCTTCACCCCTCCACTTT.

This clonotype has at least ten counts. This chain uses TRBV20-1 with TRBJ2-2, with D hard to call. The CDR3 sequence is 12 residues long. Germline V lookup: CDR1 DFQATT, CDR2 SNEGSKA (reference sequence). Trimming shortened V by 3 bases and J by 6 bases, and 8 bases separated the two germline ends. This CDR3 is CSASRVAGELFF. CDR3 coding DNA: TGCAGTGCTAGTAGGGTGGCCGGGGAGCTGTTTTTT.

The sample holds many counts of this clonotype. J is TRBJ1-1 and V is TRBV29-1; 7 nucleotides agree with TRBD1. The V gene's germline CDR1 is SQVTM and CDR2 ANQGSEA. V trimming: 3 bases; J trimming: 2 bases; junction bases outside the gene matches: 15. The CDR3 loop spans 17 amino acids. CDR3 in DNA: TGCAGCGTTGATGGCTTGCGTCAGGGGGTTTTAAACACTGAAGCTTTCTTT. It encodes CSVDGLRQGVLNTEAFF. Using reference TRBV29-1 and TRBJ1-1 for the parts outside the CDR3, the full variable domain is SAVISQKPSRDICQRGTSLTIQCQVDSQVTMMFWYRQQPGQSLTLIATANQGSEATYESGFVIDKFPISRPNLTFSTLTVSNMSPEDSSIYLCSVDGLRQGVLNTEAFFGQGTRLTVV.

Many counts were recorded for this clonotype. The chain couples TRBV18 to TRBJ2-3; a possible D gene is TRBD2 (6 bases). The CDR3 extends over 15 amino acids. V lost 0 bases and J lost 0, with 7 bases in between. Germline loops: CDR1 KGHSH, CDR2 LQKENI. CDR3 amino acids: CASSPPRESTDTQYF. The CDR3 coding sequence is TGTGCCAGCTCACCACCCCGGGAGAGCACAGATACGCAGTATTTT.

Many counts were recorded for this clonotype. The rearrangement links TRBV5-6 to TRBJ1-2; tentatively, D is TRBD1 (6 bases). In germline, CDR1 is SGHDT, CDR2 YYEEEE. The CDR3 totals 15 residues. V was cut by 9 bases and J by 7 bases, with 25 bases left in between. The CDR3, as DNA: TGTGCCACCCGCACCTTCGGACAGATCCTTATTGGCTACACCTTC. It specifies CATRTFGQILIGYTF.

By proportion, this clonotype is medium-sized (0.01 to 0.1%). J is TRBJ2-4 and V is TRBV12-3 or TRBV12-4; 12 bases are a match to TRBD2. CDR3 length equals 20 residues. The junction had 11 bases not matched to a gene; V was cut back by 2 bases and J by 0 bases. The CDR3 sequence: CASSLFVLAGGGRAKNIQYF. As DNA, the CDR3 is TGTGCCAGCAGTTTATTTGTACTAGCGGGGGGAGGAAGAGCCAAAAACATTCAGTACTTC.

There are many counts of this clonotype. V and J are TRBV5-1 and TRBJ1-1, with 7 nucleotides matching TRBD1. CDR1 and CDR2 (germline): SGHRS, YFSETQ. CDR3 size: 15 residues. The ends lost 3 bases at V and 5 bases at J; junction bases unmatched: 10. The CDR3 DNA reads as TGCGCCAGCAGCTCAATTCGGGACAGCGCGACTGAAGCTTTCTTT. This codes for CASSSIRDSATEAFF.